This T cell receptor (beta chain) stems from a study of cytomegalovirus exposure and HLA in healthy donors. The donors were part of the validation cohort, which consisted of more than 90 subjects and was separate from the first cohort of 670 or so subjects. Germline lookup yields CDR1 SEHNR and CDR2 FQNEAQ (reference sequence). This CDR3 comprises 11 residues. V gave up 10 bases and J gave up 7 bases, with 14 bases separating them. Clones were sequenced by immunoSEQ multiplex PCR, and TCRdb holds only the in-frame ones, with some missing. The sample includes 75,000 to 100,000 clones, about 96% of them seen just once.

The specimen sequenced was PBMCs. V is TRBV7-9 and J is TRBJ2-7; maybe TRBD2 (5 bases). This clonotype was obtained from a man in his late teens or twenties in good health and CMV-seronegative. The CDR3 nucleotides are TGTGCCATTCTCGACCCGGGGGAGCAGTACTTC. Encoded protein: CAILDPGEQYF.